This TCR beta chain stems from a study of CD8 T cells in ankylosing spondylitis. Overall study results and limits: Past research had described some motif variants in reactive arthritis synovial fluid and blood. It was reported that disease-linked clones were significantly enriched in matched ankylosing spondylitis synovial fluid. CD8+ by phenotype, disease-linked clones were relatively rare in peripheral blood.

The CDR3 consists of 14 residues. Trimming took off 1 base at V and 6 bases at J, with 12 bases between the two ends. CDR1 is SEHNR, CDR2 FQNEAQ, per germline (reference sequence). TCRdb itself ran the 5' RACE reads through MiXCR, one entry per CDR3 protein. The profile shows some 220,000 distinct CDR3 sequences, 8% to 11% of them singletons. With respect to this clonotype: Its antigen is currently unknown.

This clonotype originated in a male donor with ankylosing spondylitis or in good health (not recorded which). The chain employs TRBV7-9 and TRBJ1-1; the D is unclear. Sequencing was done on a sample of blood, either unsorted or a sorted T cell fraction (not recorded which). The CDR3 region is CASSLVYEGSEAFF. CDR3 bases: TGTGCCAGCAGCTTAGTATATGAGGGATCTGAAGCTTTCTTT.